A selection of T cell receptor beta chains follows, all from one sample in a study of blood T cell repertoires in COVID-19. Here immunoSEQ multiplex PCR was the method, and the copy in TCRdb shows in-frame clones only, minus some. The sample consists of some 110,000 clones, 86% of them appearing once. What was sequenced was peripheral blood. Every receptor here comes from a middle-aged man with acute or convalescent COVID-19. Both conserved end residues are part of each CDR3. A D gene is named only where the DNA matches it firmly. The size field is filled for only some rows; it gives once, few, many or a size class.

clone_size d_call j_call v_call cdr3_aa cdr3_nt
. TRBD2 TRBJ2-1 TRBV5-5 CASSSPGLAYDEQFF TGTGCCAGCAGCTCCCCCGGACTAGCTTACGATGAGCAGTTCTTC
few TRBD1 TRBJ1-6 TRBV30 CAWTGQGRSPLHF TGTGCCTGGACCGGACAGGGACGGTCACCCCTCCACTTT
. TRBD1 TRBJ1-1 TRBV11-1 CASSLAGQTRNTEAFF TGTGCCAGCAGCTTAGCGGGACAGACGCGGAACACTGAAGCTTTCTTT
. . TRBJ2-2 TRBV6-5 CASKGSRGTGELFF TGTGCCAGCAAGGGATCCAGGGGAACCGGGGAGCTGTTTTTT
. . TRBJ2-7 TRBV7-8 CASSNPHPGLGPNEQYF TGTGCCAGCAGCAACCCGCATCCGGGATTAGGACCCAACGAGCAGTACTTC
many TRBD2 TRBJ2-3 TRBV19 CASSMSMLTSLRTDTQYF TGTGCCAGTAGTATGAGTATGTTGACTAGCTTGCGCACAGATACGCAGTATTTT
few TRBD1 TRBJ1-2 TRBV30 CAWSVQAGGGSNGYTF TGTGCCTGGAGTGTACAAGCAGGGGGCGGTTCGAATGGCTACACCTTC
. TRBD2 TRBJ2-3 TRBV5-8 CASSPRLAAKYF TGTGCCAGCAGCCCCCGACTAGCGGCGAAGTATTTT
. TRBD1 TRBJ1-1 TRBV27 CASRVQGWLTEAFF TGTGCCAGCAGAGTACAGGGGTGGCTCACTGAAGCTTTCTTT
. TRBD1 TRBJ2-3 TRBV5-1 CASSLQGMGTDTQYF TGCGCCAGCAGCTTACAGGGGATGGGCACAGATACGCAGTATTTT
. . TRBJ1-1 TRBV2 CASSTNSGHGIEAFF TGTGCCAGCAGTACCAATTCGGGACACGGGATTGAAGCTTTCTTT
once . TRBJ1-2 TRBV12-3/TRBV12-4 CASISTQNYGYTF TGTGCCAGCATCTCCACCCAGAACTATGGCTACACCTTC
. TRBD2 TRBJ2-7 TRBV6-5 CAGGTSRYEQYF TGTGCCGGAGGGACTAGTCGATACGAGCAGTACTTC
once . TRBJ1-4 TRBV28 CASSFPDTEEKLFF TGTGCCAGCAGTTTCCCGGACACTGAAGAAAAACTGTTTTTT
few . TRBJ1-2 TRBV9 CASSEEGWGEYGYTF TGTGCCAGCAGCGAGGAGGGGTGGGGAGAATATGGCTACACCTTC
. . TRBJ1-3 TRBV5-1 CASSFFGDVAGDTIYF TGCGCCAGCAGCTTTTTTGGGGACGTCGCGGGGGACACCATATATTTT
. . TRBJ1-2 TRBV6-5 CASSRGGNNYGYTF TGTGCCAGCAGCCGGGGGGGGAATAACTATGGCTACACCTTC
. . TRBJ1-1 TRBV4-2 CAIRRGTEAFF TGTGCCATCCGAAGGGGCACTGAAGCTTTCTTT
. . TRBJ2-1 TRBV5-1 CAPPGHYNEQFF TGCGCCCCCCCAGGGCATTACAATGAGCAGTTCTTC
many . TRBJ2-2 TRBV3-1/TRBV3-2 CASSQWGPRSGELFF TGTGCCAGCAGCCAGTGGGGCCCTCGGAGCGGGGAGCTGTTTTTT
. TRBD2 TRBJ2-3 TRBV5-1 CASSLTSGGLGDTQYF TGCGCCAGCAGCCTGACTAGCGGTGGTTTAGGGGATACGCAGTATTTT
. . TRBJ1-2 TRBV2 CASSDPADRVMYNYGYTF TGTGCCAGCAGTGACCCGGCGGACAGAGTAATGTATAACTATGGCTACACCTTC
. TRBD2 TRBJ2-1 TRBV6-6 CASSRRGTSGQQPGNEQFF TGTGCCAGCAGCCGACGAGGGACTAGCGGGCAACAACCCGGGAATGAGCAGTTCTTC
. . TRBJ1-1 TRBV6-6 CASSYRDSNTEAFF TGTGCCAGCAGTTACAGAGATTCGAACACTGAAGCTTTCTTT
. . TRBJ1-2 TRBV10-3 CAIKPGSSGGYTF TGTGCCATCAAGCCGGGGTCCTCGGGTGGCTACACCTTC
. . TRBJ2-7 TRBV4-3 CASSQDGRGSYEQYF TGCGCCAGCAGCCAAGATGGTCGGGGCTCCTACGAGCAGTACTTC
once . TRBJ1-3 TRBV6-2/TRBV6-3 CASSYSRMSSGNTIYF TGTGCCAGCAGTTACTCGCGCATGAGCTCTGGAAACACCATATATTTT
. TRBD1 TRBJ1-6 TRBV5-8 CASSLGGDRVYSPLHF TGTGCCAGCAGCTTGGGCGGCGACAGGGTTTATTCACCCCTCCACTTT